These 23 T cell receptor beta chains were sequenced from one sample in a study of blood T cell repertoires in COVID-19. The method was immunoSEQ multiplex PCR; TCRdb's version includes in-frame clones alone and lacks a portion of them. There are a few hundred thousand clones in the sample; more than 70% occur only once, and 0.9% to 1.5% lies in the top ten. The sequencing input was PBMCs or T cells enriched from blood (not recorded which). These receptors originate from a young woman who had recovered from COVID-19.

The J gene is TRBJ1-4, the V gene TRBV6-5, with D possibly TRBD1 on 5 matching bases. Trimming left V 0 bases short and J 7 bases short, with 9 bases between. The CDR3 has 14 residues. Germline V gives CDR1 MNHEY, CDR2 SVGAGI. The CDR3 sequence: CASSYSRDGEKLFF. The CDR3 DNA sequence: TGTGCCAGCAGTTACTCGCGGGACGGTGAAAAACTGTTTTTT.

The CDR3 nucleotides read TGTGCCAGCAGCTTGAAGGGACAGGGGCCTGGGGCCAACGTCCTGACTTTC. Its translation: CASSLKGQGPGANVLTF. V is TRBV21-1 and J is TRBJ2-6; the table's D call, TRBD1, was not checked against the DNA. TRBV21-1 has pseudogene status. The CDR3 has 17 residues.

This clone was detected a few times. The rearrangement uses TRBV2 and TRBJ2-7; TRBD1 agrees at 7 bases. CDR1 and CDR2 from the germline V gene are SNHLY and FYNNEI. Unmatched junction bases numbered 17, after V lost 6 bases and J lost 6 bases. This CDR3 contains 16 residues. In DNA form, the CDR3 reads TGTGCCAGCAGCAAAACTAAGACAGGGCCCTCATCCGAGCAGTACTTC. It specifies CASSKTKTGPSSEQYF.

The chain couples TRBV10-1 to TRBJ2-1; 9 nucleotides line up with TRBD1. With 7 bases clipped from V and 9 bases from J, the junction kept 7 bases outside the gene matches. Per the germline V gene, CDR1 is WNHNN and CDR2 is SYGVQD (reference sequence). The CDR3 has 13 amino acids. CDR3 coding DNA: TGCGCCAGCACAAACAGGGGGCACAGTGAGCAGTTCTTC. It specifies CASTNRGHSEQFF.

The chain joins TRBV7-3 to TRBJ2-1; 7 bases match TRBD1. CDR3 length: 13 amino acids. Germline V gene sequence: CDR1 SGHTA, CDR2 FQGTGA. V gave up 6 bases and J gave up 9 bases; unmatched junction bases: 8. The CDR3 loop is CASSGQAFGEQFF. The CDR3, as DNA: TGTGCCAGCAGTGGACAGGCGTTCGGTGAGCAGTTCTTC.

The V call is TRBV2, the J call TRBJ2-1, with TRBD2 matching 10 bases. The germline V gene encodes CDR1 SNHLY and CDR2 FYNNEI. The CDR3 has 18 residues. V lost 7 bases and J lost 9; bases outside the gene matches: 21. Here the CDR3 reads CASNRASSGGPDAGEQFF. CDR3 DNA: TGTGCCAGCAATAGAGCCTCTAGCGGGGGCCCCGACGCAGGTGAGCAGTTCTTC.

The V call is TRBV2, the J call TRBJ1-2; TRBD1 matches at 8 bases. The germline V gene encodes CDR1 SNHLY and CDR2 FYNNEI. The CDR3 is made up of 14 amino acids. J lost 6 bases, V lost 7 bases, and 10 bases had no gene match. CDR3 in DNA: TGTGCCAGCATCGAGGTAGACAGGGGAAATGGCTACACCTTC. Amino acids: CASIEVDRGNGYTF. The full variable domain, its missing parts supplied by reference TRBV2 and TRBJ1-2, is EPEVTQTPSHQVTQMGQEVILRCVPISNHLYFYWYRQILGQKVEFLVSFYNNEISEKSEIFDDQFSVERPDGSNFTLKIRSTKLEDSAMYFCASIEVDRGNGYTFGSGTRLTVV.

V usage is TRBV6-1 and J usage is TRBJ1-1; D possibly corresponds to TRBD1 (5 bases). Trimming cost V 0 bases and J 5 bases, with 7 bases left between them. Germline assignment: CDR1 MNHNS and CDR2 SASEGT. The CDR3 runs to 13 residues. For the CDR3, the DNA is TGTGCCAGCAGTGAAGCCCCAGGGACTGAAGCTTTCTTT. Its translation is CASSEAPGTEAFF.

The table lists this clone with a count of one. This chain joins TRBV11-3 and TRBJ2-3, with 12 bases matching TRBD2. Germline lookup yields CDR1 SGHNT and CDR2 YENEEA. V dropped 1 base and J dropped 5; count of bases not matched to a gene: 7. The CDR3 totals 17 residues. The CDR3 bases are TGTGCCAGCAGCTTAGGAAGGACTAGCGGGGAGGAAGATACGCAGTATTTT. It is translated as CASSLGRTSGEEDTQYF.

DNA of the CDR3: TGTGCCAGCAGCGTACGGGGGGCCCCTGAGGAGCAGTTCTTC. Its translation: CASSVRGAPEEQFF. The chain links TRBV9 to TRBJ2-1; TRBD2 might be the D (7 bases). CDR3 length: 14 amino acids. The V end lost 1 base, the J end lost 10 bases, and 15 bases lay between the germline ends. Germline CDR1 reads SGDLS; CDR2 reads YYNGEE.

The genes are TRBV6-1 and TRBJ2-1; 10 bases align to TRBD2. Germline trimming cut 2 bases from V and 2 bases from J; bases unmatched to any gene: 3. CDR1 MNHNS and CDR2 SASEGT come from the germline V gene. The CDR3 extends over 16 amino acids. CDR3 loop: CASSEILAGTYNEQFF. The CDR3 DNA follows: TGTGCCAGCAGTGAAATACTAGCGGGAACCTACAATGAGCAGTTCTTC.

The rearrangement joins TRBV5-1 to TRBJ2-3; TRBD2 is a possible D gene (5 bases). From germline, CDR1 is SGHRS and CDR2 YFSETQ. V shed 0 bases and J shed 4 bases, with 12 bases lying between them. The CDR3 extends over 15 amino acids. CDR3 nucleotide sequence: TGCGCCAGCAGCTTGGCGGGGAAGCTGGCAGATACGCAGTATTTT. Its translation: CASSLAGKLADTQYF.

The rearrangement uses TRBV5-4 and TRBJ1-3; 7 bases fit TRBD1. The CDR3 loop spans 17 amino acids. V gave up 1 base and J gave up 0 bases; unmatched junction bases: 7. Looked up from germline, CDR1 is SGHNT and CDR2 is YYREEE (reference sequence). The CDR3 loop reads CASSLTRTGHSGNTIYF. The CDR3, as DNA: TGTGCCAGCAGCTTGACCAGGACAGGCCACTCTGGAAACACCATATATTTT.

This CDR3 reads CASSETSGGAKETQYF. The DNA of the CDR3 is TGTGCCAGCAGTGAAACTAGCGGGGGGGCCAAAGAGACCCAGTACTTC. The J gene is TRBJ2-5, the V gene TRBV6-1; 13 bases agree with TRBD2. This CDR3 has 16 amino acids. In germline, CDR1 is MNHNS, CDR2 SASEGT. Germline trimming cut 2 bases from V and 3 bases from J; bases unmatched to any gene: 3.

V and J are TRBV4-1 and TRBJ2-7; TRBD2 might be the D (5 bases). The CDR3 sequence is 16 residues long. V lost 2 bases, J lost 2 bases, and 16 bases lay in between. In germline, CDR1 is MGHRA, CDR2 YSYEKL. The CDR3: CASSQRGPQVAYEQYF. In DNA, the CDR3 is TGCGCCAGCAGCCAAAGAGGGCCTCAGGTAGCCTACGAGCAGTACTTC.

The chain carries TRBV7-9 and TRBJ2-7; TRBD1 agrees at 7 bases. V was clipped by 1 base and J by 2 bases; unmatched bases: 5. From germline, CDR1 is SEHNR and CDR2 FQNEAQ (reference sequence). This CDR3 has 15 residues. CDR3 bases: TGTGCCAGCAGCTTAGGCGGACAGGAAACCTACGAGCAGTACTTC. It specifies CASSLGGQETYEQYF. Looking up the rest from reference TRBV7-9 and TRBJ2-7 gives the full variable domain: DTGVSQNPRHKITKRGQNVTFRCDPISEHNRLYWYRQTLGQGPEFLTYFQNEAQLEKSRLLSDRFSAERPKGSFSTLEIQRTEQGDSAMYLCASSLGGQETYEQYFGPGTRLTVT.

The chain couples TRBV7-9 to TRBJ2-1; D may be TRBD2 (5 bases). The germline gives CDR1 SEHNR, CDR2 FQNEAQ (reference sequence). V shed 5 bases and J shed 0 bases, with 14 bases lying between them. This CDR3 contains 16 residues. The CDR3 loop reads CASSPRRGSSYNEQFF. In DNA, the CDR3 is TGTGCCAGCAGCCCCCGAAGAGGGAGCTCCTACAATGAGCAGTTCTTC. Complete variable domain (other parts from reference TRBV7-9 and TRBJ2-1): DTGVSQNPRHKITKRGQNVTFRCDPISEHNRLYWYRQTLGQGPEFLTYFQNEAQLEKSRLLSDRFSAERPKGSFSTLEIQRTEQGDSAMYLCASSPRRGSSYNEQFFGPGTRLTVL.

This clone is a singleton in its sample. The CDR3 DNA is TGCGCCAGCAGCGTCGCCGGGACAGATAACACCGGGGAGCTGTTTTTT. Protein sequence: CASSVAGTDNTGELFF. The chain carries TRBV5-1 and TRBJ2-2; 7 bases align to TRBD1. Looked up from germline, CDR1 is SGHRS and CDR2 is YFSETQ. V gave up 4 bases and J gave up 2 bases; unmatched junction bases: 8. The CDR3 consists of 16 residues.

The chain links TRBV7-9 to TRBJ2-1; D possibly corresponds to TRBD1 (7 bases). Trimming pared 6 bases from V and 4 bases from J, leaving 13 bases between. Germline values: CDR1 SEHNR, CDR2 FQNEAQ (reference sequence). This CDR3 region has 14 residues. The CDR3 loop is CASRGGQDYNEQFF. CDR3 coding DNA: TGTGCCAGCAGGGGAGGACAGGATTACAATGAGCAGTTCTTC.

The chain couples TRBV27 to TRBJ1-2; possibly TRBD1 for D (5 bases). In germline, CDR1 is MNHEY, CDR2 SMNVEV (reference sequence). The V gene lost 1 base and the J gene lost 4 bases, with 10 bases spanning the gap. The CDR3 is 14 amino acids. In DNA, the CDR3 is TGTGCCAGCAGTTTATTGGGAGGGGCCTATGGCTACACCTTC. This gives the protein CASSLLGGAYGYTF.

This rearrangement joins TRBV5-4 to TRBJ1-3; D ambiguous. The V gene's germline CDR1 is SGHNT and CDR2 YYREEE (reference sequence). This CDR3 spans 15 amino acids. Deletions cut 3 bases from V and 0 bases from J, with 10 bases between. The CDR3 here is CASSSRRGSGNTIYF. The CDR3 coding sequence is TGTGCCAGCAGCTCCCGGCGGGGCTCTGGAAACACCATATATTTT.

V and J are TRBV5-1 and TRBJ2-3; tentative D call: TRBD1 (6 bases). Germline V gene lookup returns CDR1 SGHRS and CDR2 YFSETQ. Trimming took 4 bases from V and 3 from J, leaving 15 bases between them. The CDR3 runs 15 residues. CDR3 amino acids: CASSMGHTGTDTQYF. As DNA, the CDR3 is TGCGCCAGCAGCATGGGACACACAGGGACAGATACGCAGTATTTT.

The chain has TRBV30 and TRBJ2-1, with TRBD2 matching 7 bases. This CDR3 spans 16 amino acids. Germline CDR1 is GTSNPN and CDR2 is SVGIG (reference sequence). Trimming at V came to 1 base and at J to 4 bases, leaving 10 bases not matched to a gene. The CDR3 region has the DNA TGTGCCTGGAGTGCGGATCTAGCGGAAATATACAATGAGCAGTTCTTC. Translating it yields CAWSADLAEIYNEQFF. The full variable domain, rest sourced from reference TRBV30 and TRBJ2-1, is SQTIHQWPATLVQPVGSPLSLECTVEGTSNPNLYWYRQAAGRGLQLLFYSVGIGQISSEVPQNLSASRPQDRQFILSSKKLLLSDSGFYLCAWSADLAEIYNEQFFGPGTRLTVL.